This T cell receptor beta chain was identified in a study of human T cells and chemical hapten exposure. This clonotype was observed a handful of times. Regarding time point: patch test 2, 6 weeks after DPC sensitization. Described treatment: therapeutic diphenylcyclopropenone sensitization with weekly scalp DPC. TCRdb recomputed calls from the RACE reads with MiXCR, one row per CDR3 protein. The sample lists 110,000 to 150,000 distinct CDR3 sequences, around 11% occurring once. The CDR3 extends over 16 amino acids. From germline, CDR1 is SGHRS and CDR2 YFSETQ. With 0 bases clipped from V and 6 bases from J, the junction kept 4 bases outside the gene matches.

The specimen comprised whole blood, sampled in connection with sensitization to the hapten diphenylcyclopropenone (DPC). The gene calls are TRBV5-1 and TRBJ2-1; TRBD2 matches 12 bases. The TCR was taken from a woman aged 45-60 years with alopecia areata. Some clones in this sample may be carry-over from other donors' samples. The CDR3 bases are TGCGCCAGCAGCTTGGCTCTAGCGGGAGGGCCCAATGAGCAGTTCTTC. It encodes CASSLALAGGPNEQFF.